The entry below gives a single T cell receptor beta chain sequence along with its context. Everyone who took part was roughly 18 to 89 years old, and they came from about 25 US areas. As originally analysed: Amplified reference gene primers provided the basis for estimating nucleated cell counts. Libraries were prepared by immunoSEQ multiplex PCR; TCRdb keeps only in-frame clonotypes and omits some of them. The DNA was the basis for D and trimming; V, J and clone size are from that table. The table lists about 270,000 clones, around 89% of them singletons, with approximately 3% in the top ten. The length of the CDR3 is 16 residues. V lost 7 bases and J 5 bases, leaving 23 bases between the germline ends. The germline CDR1 and CDR2 sequences are LNHDA and SQIVND (reference sequence). This sample was included in a study of blood T cell repertoires in COVID-19.

The chain combines TRBV19 with TRBJ1-2, with D perhaps TRBD1 (6 bases). This clonotype was obtained from a woman between 45 and 65 years old who had recovered from COVID-19. Sequenced: PBMCs or T cells enriched from blood (not recorded which). CDR3 amino acids: CASILSGAARRYGYTF. The CDR3 DNA follows: TGTGCCAGTATCCTCTCAGGGGCAGCGCGTCGATATGGCTACACCTTC.